A selection of T cell receptor beta chains follows, all from one sample in a study of T cell responses to AZD1222 COVID-19 vaccine. The method was immunoSEQ multiplex PCR; TCRdb's version includes in-frame clones alone and lacks a portion of them. The data contain roughly 45,000 clones, 60% to 85% of them singletons. Sequenced material: peripheral blood, taken on day 0 of AZD1222 vaccination. The receptors were gathered from an adult in good health. Both conserved end residues are part of each CDR3. The order of the fields is clone size, V gene, J gene, D gene, CDR3 DNA, CDR3 protein. A D gene is named only where the DNA matches it firmly. Expanded clones are given a class, and other clones once, few, many or no size at all.

abundance: NA; v_gene: TRBV3-1/TRBV3-2; j_gene: TRBJ2-2; d_gene: NA; CDR3nt: TGTGCCAGCAGCCCGGTGGGGGGGAACACCGGGGAGCTGTTTTTT; CDR3aa: CASSPVGGNTGELFF
abundance: NA; v_gene: TRBV3-1/TRBV3-2; j_gene: TRBJ1-2; d_gene: NA; CDR3nt: TGTGCCAGCAGCCAAAGTCCGGGGGCGCCGGATGGCTACACCTTC; CDR3aa: CASSQSPGAPDGYTF
abundance: NA; v_gene: TRBV9; j_gene: TRBJ2-1; d_gene: TRBD2; CDR3nt: TGTGCCAGCAGCGTAGCTAGCACGGCGGGGGGAGACAATGAGCAGTTCTTC; CDR3aa: CASSVASTAGGDNEQFF
abundance: NA; v_gene: TRBV5-1; j_gene: TRBJ1-4; d_gene: NA; CDR3nt: TGCGCCAGCAGCTCCCGAGGGGGACGGGAAAAACTGTTTTTT; CDR3aa: CASSSRGGREKLFF
abundance: NA; v_gene: TRBV28; j_gene: TRBJ2-6; d_gene: NA; CDR3nt: TGTGCCAGCCGCTATCGGACGATAAGGGCTGGGGCCAACGTCCTGACTTTC; CDR3aa: CASRYRTIRAGANVLTF
abundance: NA; v_gene: TRBV7-9; j_gene: TRBJ1-4; d_gene: NA; CDR3nt: TGTGCCAGCAGCCTGCGAAATGGTCCTGCTGAAAAACTGTTTTTT; CDR3aa: CASSLRNGPAEKLFF
abundance: once; v_gene: TRBV15; j_gene: TRBJ1-1; d_gene: NA; CDR3nt: TGTGCCACCAGCAGACCTGGACGGGGGATGAACACTGAAGCTTTCTTT; CDR3aa: CATSRPGRGMNTEAFF
abundance: NA; v_gene: TRBV5-1; j_gene: TRBJ1-1; d_gene: TRBD1; CDR3nt: TGCGCCAGCAGCTGGGACAGGACTGACGAAGCTTTCTTT; CDR3aa: CASSWDRTDEAFF
abundance: NA; v_gene: TRBV11-2; j_gene: TRBJ1-4; d_gene: NA; CDR3nt: TGTGCCAGCAGCACTTCTAATGCTAATGAAAAACTGTTTTTT; CDR3aa: CASSTSNANEKLFF
abundance: NA; v_gene: TRBV18; j_gene: TRBJ1-5; d_gene: NA; CDR3nt: TGTGCCAGCTCACCACAGGGCCCTCCAGAAATCGAGACCCAGCATTTT; CDR3aa: CASSPQGPPEIETQHF
abundance: NA; v_gene: TRBV28; j_gene: TRBJ1-4; d_gene: NA; CDR3nt: TGTGCCAGCAGTGTCCCACAGGGCGAGTATGAAAAACTGTTTTTT; CDR3aa: CASSVPQGEYEKLFF
abundance: few; v_gene: TRBV21-1; j_gene: TRBJ1-6; d_gene: NA; CDR3nt: TGTGCCAGCTGCAGGGGATGGCACTTT; CDR3aa: CASCRGWHF
abundance: NA; v_gene: TRBV5-1; j_gene: TRBJ1-3; d_gene: NA; CDR3nt: TGCGCCAGCAGCTTGGTCAGCTCTGGAAACACCATATATTTT; CDR3aa: CASSLVSSGNTIYF
abundance: few; v_gene: TRBV11-2; j_gene: TRBJ1-1; d_gene: TRBD1; CDR3nt: TGTGCCAGCAGCTTCGGGACAGGGGTTGCTTTCTTT; CDR3aa: CASSFGTGVAFF
abundance: NA; v_gene: TRBV27; j_gene: TRBJ2-2; d_gene: NA; CDR3nt: TGTGCCAGCAGTCCTGGGGGAAACACCGGGGAGCTGTTTTTT; CDR3aa: CASSPGGNTGELFF
abundance: NA; v_gene: TRBV2; j_gene: TRBJ2-1; d_gene: TRBD1; CDR3nt: TGTGCCAGCAGTCCTCGACAGGGCCCTCGGAATGAGCAGTTCTTC; CDR3aa: CASSPRQGPRNEQFF
abundance: NA; v_gene: TRBV7-2; j_gene: TRBJ2-1; d_gene: TRBD2; CDR3nt: TGTGCCAGCAGCCCCCGGGACTACTACAATGAGCAGTTCTTC; CDR3aa: CASSPRDYYNEQFF
abundance: NA; v_gene: TRBV10-3; j_gene: TRBJ2-7; d_gene: NA; CDR3nt: TGTGCCACCGGGGACGTACGTTACGAGCAGTACTTC; CDR3aa: CATGDVRYEQYF
abundance: NA; v_gene: TRBV6-4; j_gene: TRBJ2-3; d_gene: TRBD2; CDR3nt: TGTGCCAGCAGTGAGGCGGGAGGGTCAGATACGCAGTATTTT; CDR3aa: CASSEAGGSDTQYF
abundance: few; v_gene: TRBV7-3; j_gene: TRBJ2-2; d_gene: TRBD1; CDR3nt: TGTGCCAGCAGCTCCCAGGGACAGGGTTTATCCGGGGAGCTGTTTTTT; CDR3aa: CASSSQGQGLSGELFF
abundance: NA; v_gene: TRBV7-8; j_gene: TRBJ1-1; d_gene: TRBD1; CDR3nt: TGTGCCAGCAGCTTAGTCAGGGGACAGGGACTAGTCACTGAAGCTTTCTTT; CDR3aa: CASSLVRGQGLVTEAFF
abundance: NA; v_gene: TRBV3-1/TRBV3-2; j_gene: TRBJ2-2; d_gene: NA; CDR3nt: TGTGCCAGCAGCCAAGGGGGACCCGGGGAGCTGTTTTTT; CDR3aa: CASSQGGPGELFF
abundance: NA; v_gene: TRBV19; j_gene: TRBJ2-1; d_gene: NA; CDR3nt: TGTGCCAGTAGTATGAAGGGGTTCAATGAGCAGTTCTTC; CDR3aa: CASSMKGFNEQFF
abundance: NA; v_gene: TRBV5-1; j_gene: TRBJ1-3; d_gene: NA; CDR3nt: TGCGCCAGCAGTACTGGGCCTGGAAACACCATATATTTT; CDR3aa: CASSTGPGNTIYF